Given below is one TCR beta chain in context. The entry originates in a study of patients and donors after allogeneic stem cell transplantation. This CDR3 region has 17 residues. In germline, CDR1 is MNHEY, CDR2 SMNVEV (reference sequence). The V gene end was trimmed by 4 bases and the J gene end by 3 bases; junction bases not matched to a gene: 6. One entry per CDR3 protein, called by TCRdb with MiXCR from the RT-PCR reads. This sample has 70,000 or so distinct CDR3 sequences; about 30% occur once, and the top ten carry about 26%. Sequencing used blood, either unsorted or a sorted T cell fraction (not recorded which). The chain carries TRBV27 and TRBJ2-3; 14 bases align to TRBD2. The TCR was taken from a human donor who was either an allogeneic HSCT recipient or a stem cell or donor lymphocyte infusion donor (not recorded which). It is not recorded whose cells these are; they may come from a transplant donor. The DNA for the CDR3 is TGTGCCAGCAGTTCGCGACTAGCGGGAGGGCAAACAGATACGCAGTATTTT. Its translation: CASSSRLAGGQTDTQYF.